Each of the 30 T cell receptor beta chains below was sequenced from the same sample in a study of blood T cell repertoires in COVID-19 (TCRdb year 2020). Preparation of the library involved the immunoSEQ multiplex PCR assay. Imported from immuneACCESS, the table was reduced by TCRdb to in-frame sequences with V and J called. These copies leave out some clones; in studies compared against another copy, an unresolved V gene accounts for under half, and the cause of the remainder is not known. For this sample the table gives around 50,000 clones, of which approximately 78% were detected only once. Of the sample, roughly 6.1% falls within the top ten clones. Material: PBMCs or T cells enriched from blood (not recorded which). The receptors originated from a woman in her fifties or sixties with acute COVID-19.

The chain links TRBV9 to TRBJ1-5; D remains unclear. V was cut by 0 bases and J by 0 bases, with 7 bases left in between. This CDR3 is built from 15 residues. Per the germline V gene, CDR1 is SGDLS and CDR2 is YYNGEE. DNA for the CDR3: TGTGCCAGCAGCGTAGATCCTAATAGCAATCAGCCCCAGCATTTT. Protein sequence: CASSVDPNSNQPQHF.

The chain has TRBV6-1 and TRBJ1-5; D might be TRBD1 (5 bases). The V end lost 3 bases, the J end lost 3 bases, and 15 bases lay between the germline ends. CDR1 is MNHNS, CDR2 SASEGT, per germline. The CDR3 spans 16 residues. The CDR3 sequence is CASSDGQGQINQPQHF. DNA for the CDR3: TGTGCCAGCAGTGATGGACAAGGACAAATCAATCAGCCCCAGCATTTT.

This chain uses TRBV11-1 with TRBJ2-1, with D perhaps matching TRBD2 (6 bases). CDR1 is SGHAT and CDR2 is FQDESV in the germline V gene (reference sequence). Trimming left V 7 bases short and J 1 base short, with 11 bases between. The CDR3 sequence is 14 residues long. The DNA of the CDR3 is TGTGCCAGCACCTCCGGGGGTTCCTACAATGAGCAGTTCTTC. It codes for CASTSGGSYNEQFF.

The V and J genes are TRBV9 and TRBJ2-1; possible D gene TRBD2, 7 bases. The CDR3 has 16 amino acids. Germline lookup yields CDR1 SGDLS and CDR2 YYNGEE. The ends were cut back, 0 bases at V and 2 bases at J, with 12 bases in the middle. In DNA, the CDR3 is TGTGCCAGCAGCGTAGGGGAGGGGGGCCCCTACAATGAGCAGTTCTTC. This sequence encodes CASSVGEGGPYNEQFF.

Of note for this clone: At one of its ends the junction is not consistent with the germline gene, which may arise from a read error. The chain recombines TRBV6-1 with TRBJ2-7, with TRBD1 identical over 10 bases. The length of the CDR3 is 17 residues. Germline V CDR1 and CDR2: MNHNS, SASEGT. Here the CDR3 reads CASREADRGRSSYEQYF. In nucleotides, the CDR3 is TGTGCCAGCAGGGAAGCTGACAGGGGGCGAAGCTCCTACGAGCAGTACTTC.

The chain carries TRBV3-1 (or the pseudogene TRBV3-2) and TRBJ1-2, with D maybe TRBD1 (6 bases). The CDR3 has 14 amino acids. V was shortened by 2 bases and J by 0 bases, with 7 bases between the two germline ends. Germline CDR1 reads LGHDT; CDR2 reads YNNKEL (reference sequence). CDR3 residues: CASSQKGANYGYTF. In DNA, the CDR3 is TGTGCCAGCAGCCAAAAGGGGGCTAACTATGGCTACACCTTC.

This clone was detected only once. The chain recombines TRBV12-3 or TRBV12-4 with TRBJ1-1; 8 positions agree with TRBD1. The V and J ends lost 8 bases and 8 bases, in that order; junction bases with no gene match: 4. This CDR3 spans 11 amino acids. The CDR3: CASQRQGEAFF. CDR3 sequence (DNA): TGTGCCAGCCAACGACAGGGGGAAGCTTTCTTT.

The chain carries TRBV10-3 and TRBJ1-1; a weak D match, TRBD1 (6 bases). In germline, CDR1 is ENHRY, CDR2 SYGVKD. V was cut by 7 bases and J by 0 bases, with 6 bases left in between. The CDR3 is 12 residues long. The CDR3: CAIKGVNTEAFF. The CDR3 DNA is TGTGCCATCAAGGGGGTGAACACTGAAGCTTTCTTT.

V is TRBV11-3 and J is TRBJ1-1; D gene ambiguous. The CDR3 length is 14 residues. V was cut by 1 base and J by 4 bases, with 10 bases left in between. The germline gives CDR1 SGHNT, CDR2 YENEEA. The CDR3 DNA reads TGTGCCAGCAGCTTAGGGCAGTCTTCCACTGAAGCTTTCTTT. Protein: CASSLGQSSTEAFF.

The V and J genes are TRBV4-2 and TRBJ2-5; 8 bases fit TRBD2. Germline-derived CDR1 and CDR2 are LGHNA and YNFKEQ. This CDR3 comprises 17 residues. The junction had 12 bases not matched to a gene; V was cut back by 4 bases and J by 2 bases. DNA of the CDR3: TGTGCCAGCAGCCGTACTTCGCGGAGCGGGGGACAAGAGACCCAGTACTTC. As protein: CASSRTSRSGGQETQYF.

This clone was counted once. The J gene is TRBJ1-1, the V gene TRBV18, with a possible D match to TRBD1 (6 bases). The CDR3 covers 18 residues. V shed 3 bases and J shed 1 base, with 21 bases lying between them. Germline V lookup: CDR1 KGHSH, CDR2 LQKENI. The CDR3 DNA sequence: TGTGCCAGCTCACCTCGTCCGGGGGGGCAGAAGTCGAACACTGAAGCTTTCTTT. Residues: CASSPRPGGQKSNTEAFF.

The chain recombines TRBV2 with TRBJ1-1, with unresolved D. Trimming stripped 6 bases from V and 2 bases from J, with 13 bases between. The CDR3 length is 14 residues. In germline, CDR1 is SNHLY, CDR2 FYNNEI. CDR3 sequence reads: CASRPGGGNTEAFF. The CDR3 bases are TGTGCCAGCAGGCCTGGAGGAGGAAACACTGAAGCTTTCTTT.

V and J are TRBV9 and TRBJ2-5; TRBD2 agrees at 11 bases. In germline, CDR1 is SGDLS, CDR2 YYNGEE. The CDR3 is 15 residues long. The V segment lost 0 bases and the J segment 5 bases; nucleotides outside the gene matches: 3. CDR3 DNA: TGTGCCAGCAGCGTAGAACTAGCGGGGGTGGAGACCCAGTACTTC. It specifies CASSVELAGVETQYF.

This clone turned up a few times. The chain recombines TRBV5-6 with TRBJ1-4; tentative D call: TRBD1 (5 bases). The CDR3 sequence is 15 residues long. Trimming removed 0 bases from V and 2 bases from J, with 8 bases in between. The germline V gene has CDR1 SGHDT and CDR2 YYEEEE. CDR3 region: CASSLAGFTNEKLFF. The CDR3 coding sequence is TGTGCCAGCAGCTTGGCAGGGTTCACTAATGAAAAACTGTTTTTT.

The chain links TRBV12-3 or TRBV12-4 to TRBJ2-5; no reliable D call. The V end lost 8 bases, the J end lost 1 base, and 11 bases lay between the germline ends. CDR3 length: 13 residues. The CDR3 spells CASGRFGQETQYF. CDR3 DNA: TGTGCCAGCGGGCGTTTCGGCCAAGAGACCCAGTACTTC.

This CDR3 reads CASSEFQGATGANVLTF. CDR3 DNA: TGCGCCAGCAGTGAGTTTCAGGGGGCAACTGGGGCCAACGTCCTGACTTTC. This rearrangement joins TRBV10-2 to TRBJ2-6, with 8 bases aligning to TRBD1. The V gene's germline CDR1 is WSHSY and CDR2 SAAADI. The V segment lost 1 base and the J segment 2 bases; nucleotides outside the gene matches: 4. CDR3 length: 17 residues.

The genes are TRBV28 and TRBJ1-2, with TRBD1 identical over 8 bases. J lost 2 bases, V lost 6 bases, and 8 bases had no gene match. The CDR3 totals 15 residues. The germline V gene has CDR1 MDHEN and CDR2 SYDVKM. The CDR3 here is CASSPSDRANYGYTF. CDR3 DNA sequence: TGTGCCAGCAGCCCTTCGGACAGGGCGAACTATGGCTACACCTTC.

The chain is built from TRBV6-5 and TRBJ2-3, with D uncertain. The CDR3 runs to 11 residues. The V end lost 4 bases, the J end lost 3 bases, and 2 bases lay between the germline ends. CDR1 MNHEY and CDR2 SVGAGI come from the germline V gene. Here the CDR3 DNA reads TGTGCCAGCAGTTTAACAGATACGCAGTATTTT. Translation: CASSLTDTQYF.

This clone was seen a handful of times. J is TRBJ1-5 and V is TRBV18; no clear D gene. The CDR3 is 13 amino acids. Trimming shortened V by 3 bases and J by 9 bases, and 12 bases separated the two germline ends. Germline V gives CDR1 KGHSH, CDR2 LQKENI. CDR3 coding DNA: TGTGCCAGCTCACCGGCGAGTCGAGGGCCCCAGCATTTT. Translating gives CASSPASRGPQHF.

This clone was found a few times. The chain couples TRBV5-1 to TRBJ1-1; D is perhaps TRBD1 (5 bases). The V end lost 2 bases, the J end lost 0 bases, and 17 bases lay between the germline ends. The length of the CDR3 is 17 residues. Germline assignment: CDR1 SGHRS and CDR2 YFSETQ. The CDR3, as DNA: TGCGCCAGCAGCTTAGGGCCGGCAGGGTCTGTGAACACTGAAGCTTTCTTT. This codes for CASSLGPAGSVNTEAFF.

This rearrangement joins TRBV7-8 to TRBJ2-2; 8 nucleotides match TRBD1. The CDR3 is 15 amino acids. Germline CDR1 SGHVS, CDR2 FQNEAQ. V shed 6 bases, J shed 3 bases, and the junction held 6 bases outside the gene matches. CDR3: CASRVGTGDTGELFF. The CDR3 DNA reads as TGTGCCAGCAGGGTGGGGACAGGTGACACCGGGGAGCTGTTTTTT. The full variable domain, its missing parts supplied by reference TRBV7-8 and TRBJ2-2, is GAGVSQSPRYKVAKRGQDVALRCDPISGHVSLFWYQQALGQGPEFLTYFQNEAQLDKSGLPSDRFFAERPEGSVSTLKIQRTQQEDSAVYLCASRVGTGDTGELFFGEGSRLTVL.

This clone was picked up a small number of times. The rearrangement uses TRBV19 and TRBJ2-7, with TRBD2 as a possible D gene (7 bases). Trimming removed 7 bases at V and 2 bases at J, with 18 bases between. Per germline, CDR1 LNHDA and CDR2 SQIVND (reference sequence). The CDR3 runs to 15 residues. The chain's CDR3 is CASTGAGAGAYEQYF. CDR3 DNA: TGTGCCAGTACCGGGGCAGGGGCGGGAGCCTACGAGCAGTACTTC.

The J gene is TRBJ2-1, the V gene TRBV5-1; D is perhaps TRBD2 (7 bases). CDR1 SGHRS and CDR2 YFSETQ come from the germline V gene. The CDR3 sequence is 20 residues long. V was trimmed by 1 base and J by 1 base, leaving 24 bases between them. The CDR3 reads CASSLLGRGASYISYNEQFF. The CDR3 nucleotides are TGCGCCAGCAGCTTGTTAGGTCGGGGGGCCTCTTATATTTCCTACAATGAGCAGTTCTTC.

This clone has a handful of counts. The chain carries TRBV29-1 and TRBJ1-2; D might be TRBD1 (5 bases). V shed 4 bases and J shed 6 bases, with 12 bases lying between them. The CDR3 has 12 amino acids. Germline V gene lookup returns CDR1 SQVTM and CDR2 ANQGSEA. For the CDR3, the DNA is TGCAGCGTTGTTGGGGGGTATAATGGCTACACCTTC. The encoded protein is CSVVGGYNGYTF.

The rearrangement links TRBV27 to TRBJ1-6, with 8 bases that match TRBD1. CDR1 and CDR2 (germline): MNHEY, SMNVEV (reference sequence). This CDR3 is built from 17 residues. V was clipped by 7 bases and J by 8 bases; unmatched bases: 16. The CDR3 protein is CASTLRGQGAEHSPLHF. The CDR3 region has the DNA TGTGCCAGCACCTTAAGGGGCCAGGGGGCGGAACATTCACCCCTCCACTTT.

This chain joins TRBV2 and TRBJ1-5, with 9 bases matching TRBD1. The CDR3 sequence is 13 residues long. The V gene end was trimmed by 6 bases and the J gene end by 4 bases; junction bases not matched to a gene: 1. The germline CDR1 and CDR2 sequences are SNHLY and FYNNEI. The CDR3 DNA reads TGTGCCAGCAGACAGGGGGCAAATCAGCCCCAGCATTTT. Translated: CASRQGANQPQHF.

DNA of the CDR3: TGTGCCAGCAGAGAGGCCCTTGAGGGCTACGAGCAGTACTTC. Amino acid sequence: CASREALEGYEQYF. The V and J genes are TRBV6-5 and TRBJ2-7; D is perhaps TRBD2 (5 bases). Germline V CDR1 and CDR2: MNHEY, SVGAGI. Trimming stripped 6 bases from V and 3 bases from J, with 15 bases between. CDR3 length: 14 amino acids.

The rearrangement links TRBV12-3 or TRBV12-4 to TRBJ2-1; D is undetermined. Trimming removed 6 bases from V and 0 bases from J, with 6 bases in between. The CDR3 sequence is 13 residues long. CDR3 residues: CASRFLSYNEQFF. CDR3 DNA: TGTGCCAGCAGATTCCTCTCCTACAATGAGCAGTTCTTC.

The chain links TRBV6-5 to TRBJ1-5; no reliable D call. CDR1 is MNHEY and CDR2 is SVGAGI in the germline V gene. The length of the CDR3 is 12 residues. Trimming took 6 bases from V and 8 from J, leaving 11 bases between them. CDR3: CASRKPGKPQHF. As DNA, the CDR3 is TGTGCCAGCAGGAAACCGGGGAAGCCCCAGCATTTT.

CDR3 residues: CASSYLLGDNEKLFF. The CDR3 nucleotides are TGTGCCAGCAGTTACCTGTTAGGAGATAATGAAAAACTGTTTTTT. This chain connects TRBV6-2 or TRBV6-3 to TRBJ1-4; no definite D call. V lost 2 bases and J 4 bases, leaving 11 bases between the germline ends. The V gene's germline CDR1 is MNHEY and CDR2 SVGEGT. The CDR3 length is 15 residues.